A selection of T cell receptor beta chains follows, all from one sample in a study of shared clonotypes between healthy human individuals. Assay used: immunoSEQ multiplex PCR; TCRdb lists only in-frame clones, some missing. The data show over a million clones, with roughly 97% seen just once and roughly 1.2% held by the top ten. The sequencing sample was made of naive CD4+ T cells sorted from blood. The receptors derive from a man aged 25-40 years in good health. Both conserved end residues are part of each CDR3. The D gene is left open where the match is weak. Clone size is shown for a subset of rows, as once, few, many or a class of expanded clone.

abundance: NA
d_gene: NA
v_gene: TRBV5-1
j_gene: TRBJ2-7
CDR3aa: CASSLGGPGTSYEQYF
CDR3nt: TGCGCCAGCAGCTTGGGCGGTCCGGGGACTTCCTACGAGCAGTACTTC

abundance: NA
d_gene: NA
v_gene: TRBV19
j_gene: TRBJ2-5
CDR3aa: CASSAGLPYQETQYF
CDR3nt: TGTGCCAGTAGCGCGGGACTCCCGTACCAAGAGACCCAGTACTTC

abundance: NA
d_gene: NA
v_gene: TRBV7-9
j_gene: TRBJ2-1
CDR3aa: CASSKGLVGQFF
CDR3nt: TGTGCCAGCAGCAAGGGACTGGTGGGGCAGTTCTTC

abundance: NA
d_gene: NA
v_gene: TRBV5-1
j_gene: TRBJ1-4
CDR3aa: CASSLFGNEKLFF
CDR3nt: TGCGCCAGCAGCTTGTTTGGGAATGAAAAACTGTTTTTT

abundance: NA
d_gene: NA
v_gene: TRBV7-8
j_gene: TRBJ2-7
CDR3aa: CASSPSPYEQYF
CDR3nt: TGTGCCAGCAGCCCTTCCCCCTACGAGCAGTACTTC

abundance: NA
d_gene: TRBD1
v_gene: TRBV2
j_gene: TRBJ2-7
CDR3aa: CASSFMSGTQSGTGMYEQYF
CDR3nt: TGTGCCAGCTCCTTCATGTCCGGGACACAATCCGGGACAGGGATGTACGAGCAGTACTTC

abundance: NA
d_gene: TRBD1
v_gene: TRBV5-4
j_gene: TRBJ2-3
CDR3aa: CASSLQGVADTQYF
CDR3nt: TGTGCCAGCAGCTTACAGGGGGTCGCAGATACGCAGTATTTT

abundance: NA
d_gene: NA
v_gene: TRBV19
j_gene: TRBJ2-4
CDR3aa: CASSIGLSKNIQYF
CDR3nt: TGTGCCAGTAGTATCGGACTGAGCAAAAACATTCAGTACTTC

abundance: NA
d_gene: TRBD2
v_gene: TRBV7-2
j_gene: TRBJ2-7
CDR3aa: CASSYQLAGYYEQYF
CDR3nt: TGTGCCAGCAGCTACCAACTAGCGGGTTATTACGAGCAGTACTTC

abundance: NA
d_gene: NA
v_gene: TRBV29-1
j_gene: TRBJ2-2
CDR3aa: CSVKGATRASTGELFF
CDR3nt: TGCAGCGTTAAAGGGGCCACTCGGGCGAGCACCGGGGAGCTGTTTTTT

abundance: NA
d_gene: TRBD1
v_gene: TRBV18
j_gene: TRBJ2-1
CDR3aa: CASSPPPGGYEQFF
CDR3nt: TGTGCCAGCTCACCACCGCCAGGGGGCTATGAGCAGTTCTTC

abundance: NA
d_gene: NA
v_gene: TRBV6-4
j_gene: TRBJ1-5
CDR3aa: CASSSGVDQPQHF
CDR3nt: TGTGCCAGCAGCTCTGGGGTGGACCAGCCCCAGCATTTT

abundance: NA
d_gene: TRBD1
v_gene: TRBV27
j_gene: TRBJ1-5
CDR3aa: CATQKQGQDQPQHF
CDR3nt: TGTGCCACCCAGAAACAGGGGCAGGATCAGCCCCAGCATTTT

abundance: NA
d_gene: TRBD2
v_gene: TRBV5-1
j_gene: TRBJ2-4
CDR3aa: CASKAGGPWDIQYF
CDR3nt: TGCGCCAGCAAAGCGGGAGGGCCTTGGGACATTCAGTACTTC

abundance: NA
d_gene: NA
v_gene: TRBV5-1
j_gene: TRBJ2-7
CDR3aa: CASSFDAGTAYEQYF
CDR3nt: TGCGCCAGCAGCTTTGACGCGGGAACAGCCTACGAGCAGTACTTC

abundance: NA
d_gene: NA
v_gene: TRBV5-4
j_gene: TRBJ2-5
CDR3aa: CASSKEGRAPGDVKKLGYF
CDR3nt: TGTGCCAGCAGTAAGGAGGGCCGGGCGCCCGGAGACGTAAAGAAGTTGGGGTACTTC

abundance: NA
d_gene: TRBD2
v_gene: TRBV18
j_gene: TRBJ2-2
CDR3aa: CASSPRTSGSANTGELFF
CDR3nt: TGTGCCAGCTCACCGAGGACTAGCGGGAGCGCGAACACCGGGGAGCTGTTTTTT

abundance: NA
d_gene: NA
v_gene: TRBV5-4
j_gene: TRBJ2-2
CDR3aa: CASSLLQVSSGELFF
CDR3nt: TGTGCCAGCAGCTTGCTACAGGTCAGCTCCGGGGAGCTGTTTTTT

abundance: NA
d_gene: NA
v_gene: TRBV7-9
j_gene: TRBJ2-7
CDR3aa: CASSLAQGPITEQYF
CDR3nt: TGTGCCAGCAGCTTAGCCCAGGGGCCGATTACCGAGCAGTACTTC

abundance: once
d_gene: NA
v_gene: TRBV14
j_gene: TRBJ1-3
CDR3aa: CASSQVAGSGNTIYF
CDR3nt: TGTGCCAGCAGCCAAGTGGCGGGATCTGGAAACACCATATATTTT

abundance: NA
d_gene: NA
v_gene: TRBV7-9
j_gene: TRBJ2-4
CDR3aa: CASSLLSGHENIQYF
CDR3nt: TGTGCCAGCAGCTTACTATCGGGACATGAAAACATTCAGTACTTC

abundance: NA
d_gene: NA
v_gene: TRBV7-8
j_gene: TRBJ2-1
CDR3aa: CASSSVGERGLYNEQFF
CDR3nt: TGTGCCAGCAGCTCCGTAGGGGAACGCGGGCTGTACAATGAGCAGTTCTTC

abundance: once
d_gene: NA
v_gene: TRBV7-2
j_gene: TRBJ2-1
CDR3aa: CASSLAGGPSSYNEQFF
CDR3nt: TGTGCCAGCAGCTTAGCGGGGGGACCGAGCTCCTACAATGAGCAGTTCTTC

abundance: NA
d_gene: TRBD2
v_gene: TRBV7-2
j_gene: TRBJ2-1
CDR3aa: CASSKGGTSGKGEQFF
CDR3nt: TGTGCCAGCAGCAAGGGGGGGACTAGCGGGAAGGGTGAGCAGTTCTTC

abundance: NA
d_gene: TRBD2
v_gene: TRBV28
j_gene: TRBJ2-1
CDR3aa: CASSLPGTSGRNEQFF
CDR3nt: TGTGCCAGCAGTCTCCCCGGGACTAGCGGGAGAAATGAGCAGTTCTTC

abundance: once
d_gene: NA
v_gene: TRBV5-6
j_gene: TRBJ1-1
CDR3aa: CASSLVGREGTEAFF
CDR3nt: TGTGCCAGCAGCTTGGTGGGCAGGGAAGGGACTGAAGCTTTCTTT

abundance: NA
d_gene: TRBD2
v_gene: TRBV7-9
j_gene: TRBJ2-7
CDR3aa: CASSLGELRTSSYEQYF
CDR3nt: TGTGCCAGCAGCTTGGGTGAATTGAGGACTAGCTCCTACGAGCAGTACTTC

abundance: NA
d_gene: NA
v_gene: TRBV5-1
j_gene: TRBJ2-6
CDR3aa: CASSPEPHSGANVLTF
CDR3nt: TGCGCCAGCAGCCCTGAACCCCACTCTGGGGCCAACGTCCTGACTTTC

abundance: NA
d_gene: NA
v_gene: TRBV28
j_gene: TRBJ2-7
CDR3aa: CASSLSNYEQYF
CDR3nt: TGTGCCAGCAGTTTAAGTAACTACGAGCAGTACTTC

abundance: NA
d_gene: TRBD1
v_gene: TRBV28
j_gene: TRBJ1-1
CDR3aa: CASRTGNRMNTEAFF
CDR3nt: TGTGCCAGCAGGACAGGGAATCGAATGAACACTGAAGCTTTCTTT

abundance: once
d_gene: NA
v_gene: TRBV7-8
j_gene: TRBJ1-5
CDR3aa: CASSLALSNQPQHF
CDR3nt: TGTGCCAGCAGCTTAGCGCTGTCAAACCAGCCCCAGCATTTT

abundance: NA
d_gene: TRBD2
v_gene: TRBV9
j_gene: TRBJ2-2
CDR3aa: CASSPLSSGRSGELFF
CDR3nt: TGTGCCAGCAGCCCCCTGAGTAGCGGGAGGAGCGGGGAGCTGTTTTTT

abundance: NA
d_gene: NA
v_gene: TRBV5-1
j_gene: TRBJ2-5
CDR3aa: CASSSRETQYF
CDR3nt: TGCGCCAGCAGCTCCAGAGAGACCCAGTACTTC

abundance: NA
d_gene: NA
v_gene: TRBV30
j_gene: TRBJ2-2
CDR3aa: CAWSQSPNTGELFF
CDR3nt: TGTGCCTGGAGTCAAAGCCCGAACACCGGGGAGCTGTTTTTT

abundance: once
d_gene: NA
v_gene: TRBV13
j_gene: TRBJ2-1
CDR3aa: CASSSYSGGYNEQFF
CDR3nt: TGTGCCAGCAGCTCTTATAGCGGAGGCTACAATGAGCAGTTCTTC

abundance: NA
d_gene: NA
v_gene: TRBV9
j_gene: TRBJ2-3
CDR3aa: CASSLLGASTDTQYF
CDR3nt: TGTGCCAGCAGCCTACTAGGCGCAAGCACAGATACGCAGTATTTT

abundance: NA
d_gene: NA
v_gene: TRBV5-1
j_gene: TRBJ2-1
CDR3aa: CASSLVWENEQFF
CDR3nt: TGCGCCAGCAGCTTGGTTTGGGAGAATGAGCAGTTCTTC

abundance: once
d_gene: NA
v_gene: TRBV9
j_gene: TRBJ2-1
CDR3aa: CASSVASGNNEQFF
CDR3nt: TGTGCCAGCAGCGTAGCTTCGGGGAACAATGAGCAGTTCTTC

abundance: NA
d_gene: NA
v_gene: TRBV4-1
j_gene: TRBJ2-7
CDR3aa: CASSQIPGLDSTYEQYF
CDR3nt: TGCGCCAGCAGCCAAATCCCGGGGCTGGACAGTACCTACGAGCAGTACTTC

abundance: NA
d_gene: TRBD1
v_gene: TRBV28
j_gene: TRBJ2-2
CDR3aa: CASTVSYHRTGGLNTGELFF
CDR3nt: TGTGCCAGCACCGTTAGTTACCATCGGACAGGCGGATTGAACACCGGGGAGCTGTTTTTT